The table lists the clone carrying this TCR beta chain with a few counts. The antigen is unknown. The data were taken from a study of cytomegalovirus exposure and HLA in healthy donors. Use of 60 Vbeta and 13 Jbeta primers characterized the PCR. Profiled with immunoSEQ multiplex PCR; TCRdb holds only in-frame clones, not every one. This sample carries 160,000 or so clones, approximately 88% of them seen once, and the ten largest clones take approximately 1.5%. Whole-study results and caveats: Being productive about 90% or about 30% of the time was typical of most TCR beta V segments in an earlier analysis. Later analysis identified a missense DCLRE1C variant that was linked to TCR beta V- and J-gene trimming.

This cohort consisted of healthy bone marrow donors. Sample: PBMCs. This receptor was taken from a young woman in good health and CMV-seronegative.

The CDR3 protein is CASSLSSGQGPPGANVLTF. CDR3 sequence (DNA): TGTGCCAGCAGCTTATCTTCCGGACAGGGCCCGCCTGGGGCCAACGTCCTGACTTTC. The V call is TRBV7-6, the J call TRBJ2-6, with TRBD1 matching over 8 bases. The V segment lost 2 bases and the J segment 2 bases; nucleotides outside the gene matches: 11. There are 19 residues in the CDR3. The germline gives CDR1 SGHVS, CDR2 FNYEAQ.